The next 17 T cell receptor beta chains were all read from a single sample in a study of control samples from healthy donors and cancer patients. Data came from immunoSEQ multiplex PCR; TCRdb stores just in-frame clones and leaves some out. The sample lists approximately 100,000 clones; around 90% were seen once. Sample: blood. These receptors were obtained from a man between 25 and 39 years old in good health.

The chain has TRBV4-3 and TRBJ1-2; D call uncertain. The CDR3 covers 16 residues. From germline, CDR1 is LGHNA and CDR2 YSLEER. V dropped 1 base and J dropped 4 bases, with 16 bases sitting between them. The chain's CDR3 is CASSQATYRGFYGYTF. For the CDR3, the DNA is TGCGCCAGCAGCCAAGCCACCTACAGAGGGTTCTATGGCTACACCTTC.

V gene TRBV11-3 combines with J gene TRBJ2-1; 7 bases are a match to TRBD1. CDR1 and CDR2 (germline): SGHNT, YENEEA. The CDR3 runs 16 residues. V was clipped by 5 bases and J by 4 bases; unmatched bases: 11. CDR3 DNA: TGTGCCAGCAGCCAGGCCGGGACAGAACTATACAATGAGCAGTTCTTC. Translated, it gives CASSQAGTELYNEQFF.

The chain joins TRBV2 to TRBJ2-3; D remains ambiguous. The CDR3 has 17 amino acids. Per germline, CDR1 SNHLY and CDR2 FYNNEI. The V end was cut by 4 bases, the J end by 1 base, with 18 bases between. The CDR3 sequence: CASSVPFTLTRTDTQYF. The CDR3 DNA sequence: TGTGCCAGCAGTGTCCCCTTCACGCTTACCCGCACAGATACGCAGTATTTT.

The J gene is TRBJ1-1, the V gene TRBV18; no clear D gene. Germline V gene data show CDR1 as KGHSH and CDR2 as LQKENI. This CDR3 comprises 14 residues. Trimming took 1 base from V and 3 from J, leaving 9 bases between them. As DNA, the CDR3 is TGTGCCAGCTCACCACAGGTCTCGGACACTGAAGCTTTCTTT. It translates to CASSPQVSDTEAFF.

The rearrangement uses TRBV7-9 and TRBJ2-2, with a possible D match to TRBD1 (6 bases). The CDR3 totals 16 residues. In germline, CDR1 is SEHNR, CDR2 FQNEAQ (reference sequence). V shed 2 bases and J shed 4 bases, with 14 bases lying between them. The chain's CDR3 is CASSLLAPRGTGELFF. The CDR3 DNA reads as TGTGCCAGCAGCTTACTAGCACCCAGGGGCACCGGGGAGCTGTTTTTT.

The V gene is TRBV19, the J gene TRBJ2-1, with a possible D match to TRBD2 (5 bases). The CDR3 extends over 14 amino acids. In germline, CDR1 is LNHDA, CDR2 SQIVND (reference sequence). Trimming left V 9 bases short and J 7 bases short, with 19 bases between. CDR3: CASTSIEGINEQFF. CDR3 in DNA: TGTGCCAGCACTTCGATCGAGGGAATTAATGAGCAGTTCTTC.

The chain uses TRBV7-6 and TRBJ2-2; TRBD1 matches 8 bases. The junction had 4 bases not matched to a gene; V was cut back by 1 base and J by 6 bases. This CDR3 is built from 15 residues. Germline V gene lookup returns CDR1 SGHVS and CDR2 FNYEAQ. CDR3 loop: CASSLGQGAAGELFF. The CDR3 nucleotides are TGTGCCAGCAGCTTAGGGCAGGGGGCTGCCGGGGAGCTGTTTTTT.

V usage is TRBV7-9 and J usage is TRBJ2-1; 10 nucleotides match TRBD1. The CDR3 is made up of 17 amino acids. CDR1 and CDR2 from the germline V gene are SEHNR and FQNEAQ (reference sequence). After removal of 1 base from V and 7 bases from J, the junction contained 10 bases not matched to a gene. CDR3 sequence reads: CASSLVTTGGVMNEQFF. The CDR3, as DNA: TGTGCCAGCAGCTTAGTAACGACAGGGGGCGTAATGAATGAGCAGTTCTTC.

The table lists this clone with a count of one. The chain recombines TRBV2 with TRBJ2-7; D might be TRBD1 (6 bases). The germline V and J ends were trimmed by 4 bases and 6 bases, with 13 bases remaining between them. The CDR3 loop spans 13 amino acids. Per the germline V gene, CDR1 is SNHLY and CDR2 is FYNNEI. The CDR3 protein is CASSVLQGAEQYF. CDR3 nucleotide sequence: TGTGCCAGCAGTGTTTTACAGGGCGCCGAGCAGTACTTC.

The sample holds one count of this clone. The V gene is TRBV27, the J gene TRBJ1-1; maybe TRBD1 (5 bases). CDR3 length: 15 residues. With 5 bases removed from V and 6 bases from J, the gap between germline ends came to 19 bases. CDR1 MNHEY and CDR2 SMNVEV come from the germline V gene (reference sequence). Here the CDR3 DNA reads TGTGCCAGCAGTATCCCAGGGAACCCAACTTCTGAAGCTTTCTTT. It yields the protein CASSIPGNPTSEAFF.

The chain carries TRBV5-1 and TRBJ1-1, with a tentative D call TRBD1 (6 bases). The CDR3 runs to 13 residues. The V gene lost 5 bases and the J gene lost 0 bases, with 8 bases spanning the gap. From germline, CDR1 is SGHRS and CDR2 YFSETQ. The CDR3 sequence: CASSTGMNTEAFF. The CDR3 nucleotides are TGCGCCAGCAGTACAGGGATGAACACTGAAGCTTTCTTT.

DNA for the CDR3: TGTGCCAGCAGACTAGCGGGAGCGTATAGCACAGATACGCAGTATTTT. Residues: CASRLAGAYSTDTQYF. V and J are TRBV28 and TRBJ2-3; 11 positions match TRBD2. The CDR3 runs to 16 residues. Germline assignment: CDR1 MDHEN and CDR2 SYDVKM. V gave up 6 bases and J gave up 0 bases; unmatched junction bases: 5.

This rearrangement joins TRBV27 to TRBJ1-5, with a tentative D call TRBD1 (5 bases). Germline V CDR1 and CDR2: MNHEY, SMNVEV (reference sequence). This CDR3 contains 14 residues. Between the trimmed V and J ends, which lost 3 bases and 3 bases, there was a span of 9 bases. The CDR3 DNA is TGTGCCAGCAGTTTTTCGGGGGACAATCAGCCCCAGCATTTT. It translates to CASSFSGDNQPQHF.

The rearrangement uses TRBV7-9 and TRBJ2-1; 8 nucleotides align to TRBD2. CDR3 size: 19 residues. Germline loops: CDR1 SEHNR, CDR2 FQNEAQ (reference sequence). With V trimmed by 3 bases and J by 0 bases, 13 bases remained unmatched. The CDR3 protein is CASSFHWAGGTSSYNEQFF. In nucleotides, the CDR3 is TGTGCCAGCAGCTTTCATTGGGCGGGAGGAACGAGCTCCTACAATGAGCAGTTCTTC.

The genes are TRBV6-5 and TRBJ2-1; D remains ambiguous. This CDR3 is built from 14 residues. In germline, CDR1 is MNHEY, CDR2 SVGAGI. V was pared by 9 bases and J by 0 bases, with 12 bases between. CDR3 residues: CASTTPSSYNEQFF. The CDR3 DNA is TGTGCCAGTACGACGCCGAGCTCCTACAATGAGCAGTTCTTC.

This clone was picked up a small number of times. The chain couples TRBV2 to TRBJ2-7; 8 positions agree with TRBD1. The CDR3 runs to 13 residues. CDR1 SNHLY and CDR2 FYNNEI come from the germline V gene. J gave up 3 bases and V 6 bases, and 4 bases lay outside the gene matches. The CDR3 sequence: CASRPTGVYEQYF. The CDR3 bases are TGTGCCAGCAGACCGACAGGGGTCTACGAGCAGTACTTC.

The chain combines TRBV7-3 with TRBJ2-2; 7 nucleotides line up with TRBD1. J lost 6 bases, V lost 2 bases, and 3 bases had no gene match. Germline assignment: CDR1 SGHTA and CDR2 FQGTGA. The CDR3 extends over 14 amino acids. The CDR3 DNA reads TGTGCCAGCAGCTTACAAGGGGGCGCCGGGGAGCTGTTTTTT. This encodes CASSLQGGAGELFF.